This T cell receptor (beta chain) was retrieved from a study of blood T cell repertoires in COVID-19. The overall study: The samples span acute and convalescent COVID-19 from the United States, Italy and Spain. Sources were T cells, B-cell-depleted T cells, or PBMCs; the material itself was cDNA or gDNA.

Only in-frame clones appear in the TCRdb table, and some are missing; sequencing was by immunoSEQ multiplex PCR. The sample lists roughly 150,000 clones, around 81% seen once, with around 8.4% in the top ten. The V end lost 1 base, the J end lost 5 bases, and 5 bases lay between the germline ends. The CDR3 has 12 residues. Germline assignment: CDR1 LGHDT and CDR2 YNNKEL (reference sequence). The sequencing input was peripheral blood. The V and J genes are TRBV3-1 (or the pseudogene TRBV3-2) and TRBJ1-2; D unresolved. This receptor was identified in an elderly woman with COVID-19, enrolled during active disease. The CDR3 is CASSQGQYGYTF. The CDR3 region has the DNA TGTGCCAGCAGCCAAGGGCAGTATGGCTACACCTTC.